The source of this TCR beta chain is a study of shared clonotypes between healthy human individuals. Libraries were prepared by immunoSEQ multiplex PCR; TCRdb keeps only in-frame clonotypes and omits some of them. The sample records millions of clones, around 94% being singletons. The germline CDR1 and CDR2 sequences are KGHSH and LQKENI. Trimming removed 2 bases at V and 4 bases at J, with 9 bases between. The CDR3 contains 14 residues. V and J are TRBV18 and TRBJ1-5; D gene ambiguous. The sample taken for sequencing was naive CD4+ T cells sorted from blood. The subset: CD45RA+ positively selected. This receptor was taken from a man aged 18 to 30 in good health. The CDR3 region is CASSPAGWNQPQHF. CDR3 DNA: TGTGCCAGCTCACCAGCGGGGTGGAATCAGCCCCAGCATTTT.